This note documents a single TCR beta chain sequence. Its antigen is currently not known. The sample holds no much larger clone one base away, and base qualities are not on file. The immunoSEQ Assay, a bias-controlled multiplex PCR, was used to amplify TCRbeta CDR3 regions from genomic DNA. In the authors' own workflow: The number of nucleated cells in each sample was estimated from the amplification of reference gene primers within the assay. To quantify the absolute abundance of each unique TCRbeta CDR3 rearrangement, sequence reads were collapsed and filtered. For each sample, productive Simpson clonality was calculated by taking the square root of Simpson's diversity index across productive rearrangements. TCRdb stores this immuneACCESS table with in-frame sequences only. Part of the clones is absent; in the studies checked, under half of the shortfall reflects unresolved V genes, and no reason is known for the rest. V and J calls and clone size are copied from that table; D and trimming were computed from the DNA. Across this sample there are under 250,000 clones, with about four fifths seen only once. The ten largest clones capture more than 8% of the sample.

This sample stems from a study of blood T cell repertoires in COVID-19 (dated by TCRdb to the early 2020s). For the wider study: Collaborator samples came from the United States, Italy and Spain and covered acute and convalescent phases of COVID-19. The material from the prospective study consisted of cDNA or gDNA derived from T cells, B-cell-depleted T cells, or PBMCs. Deeply sampled blood TCRbeta repertoires from subjects exposed to, actively infected with, or recovered from COVID-19 were included in the dataset. The repertoires were made available in a free public database intended to serve as a resource for research on the immune response to SARS-CoV-2. The samples were drawn from the first 160 participants of the ongoing ImmuneRACE study and from 1,254 subjects provided by 6 global collaborators. The sample metadata nearly always contained a de-identified subject ID, COVID-19 status, age in years and sex. Where available, HLA class I and class II types were obtained from metadata supplied by the sample provider rather than from assay-based typing. Study-wide conclusions, independent of this receptor: The quantity of clinical and demographic metadata differed by source and by participant and was supplied without curation.

From the cysteine up to the phenylalanine, the CDR3 has a length of 13 residues. Only CDR3 DNA is held: 39 bases, read in frame from base 1. Trimming removed 6 bases from V and 4 bases from J, leaving 15 bases between the germline ends. CDR1 is given as SQVTM and CDR2 as ANQGSEA, both from the germline V gene. The collaborating institutions used their own protocols to collect whole blood in K2EDTA tubes. For TCRbeta analysis, collaborators shipped samples in one of three forms: frozen whole blood, isolated PBMCs, or DNA extracted from either of those sample types. The receptor chain draws on TRBV29-1 and TRBJ1-1, with TRBD1 as a weak D call on 5 bases. The sequenced sample was peripheral blood. The clonotype comes from a woman between 50 and 59 years old with acute or convalescent COVID-19. CDR3 protein: CSVRGWGGTEAFF. The nucleotide sequence is TGCAGCGTCCGAGGGTGGGGGGGCACTGAAGCTTTCTTT.